Listed below are T cell receptor beta chains from one sample, sequenced in a study of T cells in localized non-small cell lung cancer. Generated by immunoSEQ multiplex PCR, the TCRdb table keeps only in-frame clones and is missing some. The sample lists about 62,000 clones; roughly 79% were seen once. This specimen consisted of PBMCs, obtained before any cancer treatment. Receptors were obtained from a man aged 40 to 70 with stage II lung adenocarcinoma. The CDR3 runs from the conserved cysteine through the conserved F or W. The D gene is left open where the match is weak. Some rows mark clone size as missing; the rest say once, few, many or name a class of expanded clone.

.,.,TRBV30,TRBJ2-7,CAWAQGYEQYF,TGTGCCTGGGCACAGGGCTACGAGCAGTACTTC
.,once,TRBV7-3,TRBJ1-1,CASSLGGRSEAFF,TGTGCCAGCAGCTTAGGGGGTCGGTCTGAAGCTTTCTTT
.,.,TRBV6-5,TRBJ2-3,CASSAQGTQYF,TGTGCCAGCAGCGCGCAGGGGACGCAGTATTTT
.,.,TRBV6-1,TRBJ1-2,CASSSPLVLDYGYTF,TGTGCCAGCAGTTCTCCTTTGGTGTTGGACTATGGCTACACCTTC
.,once,TRBV7-7,TRBJ2-5,CASSLGPQTETQYF,TGTGCTAGCAGCTTAGGGCCCCAAACGGAGACCCAGTACTTC
TRBD2,.,TRBV4-1,TRBJ2-1,CASSQGPTSGGNNEQFF,TGCGCCAGCAGCCAAGGCCCCACTAGCGGGGGAAACAATGAGCAGTTCTTC
TRBD1,few,TRBV29-1,TRBJ1-1,CSGGGNTEAFF,TGCAGCGGAGGGGGCAACACTGAAGCTTTCTTT
.,.,TRBV6-1,TRBJ2-1,CASSGQPGARSYNEQFF,TGTGCCAGCAGTGGCCAGCCGGGGGCCCGCTCCTACAATGAGCAGTTCTTC
.,.,TRBV6-4,TRBJ2-4,CASSDETGRIQYF,TGTGCCAGCAGTGACGAGACAGGGAGGATTCAGTACTTC
.,.,TRBV5-1,TRBJ2-5,CASSSGLVEETQYF,TGCGCCAGCAGTTCGGGACTCGTCGAAGAGACCCAGTACTTC
.,few,TRBV19,TRBJ2-5,CASSHRAAPRETQYF,TGTGCCAGTAGTCATCGGGCAGCCCCGCGGGAGACCCAGTACTTC
.,.,TRBV10-2,TRBJ1-2,CASRPGRLKFNYGYTF,TGCGCCAGCAGACCGGGACGGCTAAAGTTTAACTATGGCTACACCTTC
.,many,TRBV5-1,TRBJ2-1,CASKENGQLHNEQFF,TGCGCCAGCAAGGAGAACGGACAGCTTCACAATGAGCAGTTCTTC
.,.,TRBV9,TRBJ2-3,CASSVAGRSSTDTQYF,TGTGCCAGCAGCGTAGCTGGAAGGAGTAGCACAGATACGCAGTATTTT
TRBD1,.,TRBV5-1,TRBJ2-7,CASSVGTAAYEQYF,TGCGCCAGCAGCGTCGGGACAGCAGCCTACGAGCAGTACTTC
TRBD1,.,TRBV19,TRBJ1-1,CASSIPGTENTEAFF,TGTGCCAGTAGTATCCCCGGGACAGAGAACACTGAAGCTTTCTTT
TRBD1,.,TRBV29-1,TRBJ1-4,CSYRGRTEKLFF,TGCAGCTACAGGGGCCGGACTGAAAAACTGTTTTTT
.,.,TRBV12-5,TRBJ2-3,CASGLTSGTDTQYF,TGTGCTAGTGGTTTAACCAGCGGCACAGATACGCAGTATTTT
TRBD2,once,TRBV2,TRBJ2-3,CASSERGTSGSTDTQYF,TGTGCCAGCAGTGAGAGGGGAACTAGCGGGAGCACAGATACGCAGTATTTT
.,.,TRBV30,TRBJ2-5,CAWSPPDSHGETQYF,TGTGCCTGGAGTCCACCGGACAGCCATGGGGAGACCCAGTACTTC
.,once,TRBV30,TRBJ1-5,CAWSSGGNQPQHF,TGTGCCTGGTCTTCGGGGGGCAATCAGCCCCAGCATTTT
.,few,TRBV14,TRBJ1-1,CASSPRRGGTEAFF,TGTGCCAGCAGCCCTCGGAGGGGCGGGACTGAAGCTTTCTTT
.,.,TRBV2,TRBJ1-3,CASSERWRDADTIYF,TGTGCCAGCAGTGAACGGTGGAGGGACGCGGACACCATATATTTT
TRBD1,few,TRBV25-1,TRBJ2-2,CASSELDRTANTGELFF,TGTGCCAGCAGTGAATTGGACAGGACCGCGAACACCGGGGAGCTGTTTTTT
TRBD1,once,TRBV15,TRBJ1-3,CATSRDGTAIPGNTIYF,TGTGCCACCAGCAGAGACGGGACAGCCATTCCTGGAAACACCATATATTTT
TRBD1,.,TRBV5-4,TRBJ2-1,CASSLGATGVLGEQFF,TGTGCCAGCAGCCTGGGGGCAACAGGGGTCTTGGGTGAGCAGTTCTTC
.,once,TRBV7-2,TRBJ1-1,CASSLEGLNTEAFF,TGTGCCAGCAGCTTAGAGGGCTTGAACACTGAAGCTTTCTTT
.,.,TRBV6-5,TRBJ2-1,CASSLFIEGSYNEQFF,TGTGCCAGCAGTTTGTTTATAGAGGGATCCTACAATGAGCAGTTCTTC
.,few,TRBV30,TRBJ1-1,CAWSKGGTSTEAFF,TGTGCCTGGAGTAAGGGGGGGACCAGCACTGAAGCTTTCTTT
.,few,TRBV5-8,TRBJ2-5,CASSLAKGTQYF,TGTGCCAGCAGCTTGGCCAAGGGGACCCAGTACTTC
TRBD1,.,TRBV6-6,TRBJ1-2,CASSRNGQGSWYTF,TGTGCCAGCAGCCGCAACGGACAGGGGTCGTGGTACACCTTC
.,.,TRBV19,TRBJ1-5,CASSITENQPQHF,TGTGCCAGTAGTATTACCGAAAATCAGCCCCAGCATTTT
.,.,TRBV4-1,TRBJ1-3,CASSQDNGSGNTIYF,TGCGCCAGCAGCCAAGATAACGGTTCTGGAAACACCATATATTTT
TRBD2,once,TRBV27,TRBJ2-1,CASSQGILAASYNEQFF,TGTGCCAGCAGCCAGGGCATACTAGCGGCCTCCTACAATGAGCAGTTCTTC
.,.,TRBV2,TRBJ2-2,CASRGAELFF,TGTGCCAGCAGGGGCGCGGAGCTGTTTTTT
.,.,TRBV5-1,TRBJ1-3,CASSLAGSGNTIYF,TGCGCCAGCAGCTTGGCAGGCTCTGGAAACACCATATATTTT
TRBD1,.,TRBV2,TRBJ1-4,CASSEGTGNEKLFF,TGTGCCAGCAGTGAGGGGACAGGGAACGAAAAACTGTTTTTT
TRBD1,few,TRBV5-1,TRBJ1-1,CASSYGIQGARTEAFF,TGCGCCAGCAGCTACGGAATACAGGGGGCTCGCACTGAAGCTTTCTTT
.,.,TRBV6-1,TRBJ2-7,CASSSQDSTYEQYF,TGTGCCAGCAGCTCCCAGGACAGTACCTACGAGCAGTACTTC
.,.,TRBV5-5,TRBJ2-2,CASSLLSDLTGELFF,TGTGCCAGCAGCTTGCTGTCGGATCTGACCGGGGAGCTGTTTTTT
.,.,TRBV7-9,TRBJ1-1,CASSSWAPGGTEAFF,TGTGCCAGCAGCTCTTGGGCGCCCGGTGGGACTGAAGCTTTCTTT
.,.,TRBV2,TRBJ2-7,CASSESWAGYEQYF,TGTGCCAGCAGTGAGAGTTGGGCGGGATACGAGCAGTACTTC
.,.,TRBV29-1,TRBJ2-1,CSVEDGDSFGDYNEQFF,TGCAGCGTTGAAGATGGGGACTCCTTCGGAGACTACAATGAGCAGTTCTTC
TRBD1,many,TRBV7-7,TRBJ2-3,CASSLGTGLDTQYF,TGTGCTAGCAGCTTAGGGACAGGGTTGGATACGCAGTATTTT
.,.,TRBV5-1,TRBJ1-5,CASSLAGISNQPQHF,TGCGCCAGCAGCTTAGCAGGGATTAGCAATCAGCCCCAGCATTTT
.,.,TRBV2,TRBJ1-1,CASSPGVGGAFF,TGTGCCAGCAGTCCAGGGGTAGGGGGAGCTTTCTTT
.,.,TRBV7-9,TRBJ2-2,CASSLGIRDTGELFF,TGTGCCAGCAGCTTAGGGATTCGGGACACCGGGGAGCTGTTTTTT
.,.,TRBV28,TRBJ2-7,CASSAPGGNSPYEQYF,TGTGCCAGCAGTGCCCCCGGGGGTAATTCCCCCTACGAGCAGTACTTC
.,.,TRBV6-5,TRBJ2-7,CASSSYYEQYF,TGTGCCAGCAGCAGTTACTACGAGCAGTACTTC
.,few,TRBV9,TRBJ1-5,CASSDGPGRNQPQHF,TGTGCCAGCAGCGATGGCCCGGGACGCAATCAGCCCCAGCATTTT
.,.,TRBV7-9,TRBJ2-7,CASSRGSNYEQYF,TGTGCCAGCAGCCGAGGATCAAACTACGAGCAGTACTTC
TRBD1,.,TRBV5-1,TRBJ2-6,CASSTRGQGALSGANVLTF,TGCGCCAGCAGCACTCGGGGACAGGGGGCTCTCTCTGGGGCCAACGTCCTGACTTTC
.,.,TRBV7-5,TRBJ1-2,CVRSPTYGYTF,TGTGTCAGAAGCCCCACATATGGCTACACCTTC
TRBD2,.,TRBV10-3,TRBJ2-1,CATSLAGGGHEQFF,TGTGCCACGAGTCTAGCGGGAGGGGGCCATGAGCAGTTCTTC
TRBD1,few,TRBV7-2,TRBJ1-1,CASSLQGARTEAFF,TGTGCCAGCAGCTTACAGGGGGCGCGGACTGAAGCTTTCTTT
.,few,TRBV27,TRBJ1-1,CASSSRTGNTEAFF,TGTGCCAGCAGTTCTAGGACGGGGAACACTGAAGCTTTCTTT
.,few,TRBV6-4,TRBJ2-3,CASGAGHTDTQYF,TGTGCCAGCGGGGCCGGGCACACAGATACGCAGTATTTT
.,.,TRBV5-6,TRBJ2-7,CASSLVGDEQYF,TGTGCCAGCAGCTTGGTGGGCGACGAGCAGTACTTC